One sample yielded the 4 T cell receptor beta chains listed below, sequenced in a study of cytomegalovirus exposure and HLA in healthy donors. A multiplex PCR was run with 60 Vbeta primers and 13 Jbeta primers. TCRdb's copy holds only in-frame clones and misses some; the assay was immunoSEQ multiplex PCR. The sample is made up of roughly 74,000 clones, and the top ten hold 6.5% to 8.5% of it. Material for sequencing was PBMCs. These TCRs come from a female donor in good health and CMV-seropositive.

The chain links TRBV6-6 to TRBJ1-1; D remains ambiguous. The CDR3 spans 13 residues. Trimming removed 4 bases from V and 5 bases from J, with 11 bases in between. The germline CDR1 and CDR2 sequences are MNHNY and SVGAGI (reference sequence). Here the CDR3 reads CASSSTTETEAFF. The CDR3 DNA sequence: TGTGCCAGCAGTTCGACCACAGAGACTGAAGCTTTCTTT.

The genes are TRBV5-1 and TRBJ2-1, with D perhaps TRBD1 (5 bases). Looked up from germline, CDR1 is SGHRS and CDR2 is YFSETQ. CDR3 length equals 17 residues. V shed 0 bases and J shed 0 bases, with 13 bases lying between them. CDR3 nucleotide sequence: TGCGCCAGCAGCTTGGCGACAGCGATTAGCTCCTACAATGAGCAGTTCTTC. This codes for CASSLATAISSYNEQFF.

V is TRBV5-6 and J is TRBJ1-2, with unresolved D. The CDR3 runs to 13 residues. From germline, CDR1 is SGHDT and CDR2 YYEEEE. The V end lost 1 base, the J end lost 8 bases, and 12 bases lay between the germline ends. The DNA for the CDR3 is TGTGCCAGCAGCTTGTACTATCCACGGGGCTACACCTTC. Encoded protein: CASSLYYPRGYTF.

The V call is TRBV2, the J call TRBJ2-7; 15 bases map to TRBD2. The CDR3 consists of 16 residues. Unmatched junction bases numbered 11, after V lost 7 bases and J lost 7 bases. Germline CDR1 is SNHLY and CDR2 is FYNNEI. CDR3 in DNA: TGTGCCAGCATTATCAACACCGGGACTAGCGGGGGGGAGCAGTACTTC. This encodes CASIINTGTSGGEQYF. The full variable domain, completed using reference TRBV2 and TRBJ2-7, is EPEVTQTPSHQVTQMGQEVILRCVPISNHLYFYWYRQILGQKVEFLVSFYNNEISEKSEIFDDQFSVERPDGSNFTLKIRSTKLEDSAMYFCASIINTGTSGGEQYFGPGTRLTVT.